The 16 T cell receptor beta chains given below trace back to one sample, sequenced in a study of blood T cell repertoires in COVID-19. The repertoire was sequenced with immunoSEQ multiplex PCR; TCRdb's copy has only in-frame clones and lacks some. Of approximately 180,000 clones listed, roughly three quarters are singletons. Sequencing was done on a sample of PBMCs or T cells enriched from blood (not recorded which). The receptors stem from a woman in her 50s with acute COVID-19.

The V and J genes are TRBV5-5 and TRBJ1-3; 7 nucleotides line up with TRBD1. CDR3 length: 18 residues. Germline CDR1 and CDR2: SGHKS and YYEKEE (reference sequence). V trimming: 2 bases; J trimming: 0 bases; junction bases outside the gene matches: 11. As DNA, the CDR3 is TGTGCCAGCAGCTTCTCTGGAGGGGACAGACACTCTGGAAACACCATATATTTT. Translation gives CASSFSGGDRHSGNTIYF.

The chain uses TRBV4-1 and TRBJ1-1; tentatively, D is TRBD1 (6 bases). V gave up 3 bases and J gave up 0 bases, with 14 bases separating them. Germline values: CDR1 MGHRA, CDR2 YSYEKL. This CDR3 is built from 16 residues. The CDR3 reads CASSQGDIGVNTEAFF. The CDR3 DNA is TGCGCCAGCAGCCAGGGGGACATTGGTGTGAACACTGAAGCTTTCTTT.

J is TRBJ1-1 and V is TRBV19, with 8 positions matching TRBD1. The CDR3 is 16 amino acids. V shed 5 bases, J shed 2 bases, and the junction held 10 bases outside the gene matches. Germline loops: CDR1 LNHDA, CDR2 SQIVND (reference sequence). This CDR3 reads CASSVGQGVGNTEAFF. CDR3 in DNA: TGTGCCAGTAGTGTCGGACAGGGTGTGGGAAACACTGAAGCTTTCTTT.

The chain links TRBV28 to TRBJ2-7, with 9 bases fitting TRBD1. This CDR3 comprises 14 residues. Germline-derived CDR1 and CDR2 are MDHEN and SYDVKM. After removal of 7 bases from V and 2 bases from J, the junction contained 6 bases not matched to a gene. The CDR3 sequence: CASKRTGATYEQYV. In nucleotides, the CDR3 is TGTGCCAGCAAGCGGACAGGGGCTACCTACGAGCAGTACGTC.

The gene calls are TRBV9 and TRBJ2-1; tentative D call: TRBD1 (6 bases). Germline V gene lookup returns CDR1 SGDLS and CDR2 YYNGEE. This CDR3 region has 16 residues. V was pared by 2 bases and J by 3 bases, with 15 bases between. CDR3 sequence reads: CASSVSLGAVYNEQFF. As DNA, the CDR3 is TGTGCCAGCAGCGTGAGTTTGGGGGCAGTCTACAATGAGCAGTTCTTC.

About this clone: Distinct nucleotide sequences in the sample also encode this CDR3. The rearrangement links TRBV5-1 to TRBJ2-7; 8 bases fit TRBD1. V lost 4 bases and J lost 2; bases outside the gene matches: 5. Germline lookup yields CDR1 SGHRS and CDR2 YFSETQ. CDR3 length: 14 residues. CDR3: CASSPGTGAYEQYV. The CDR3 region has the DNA TGCGCCAGCAGCCCTGGGACAGGCGCCTACGAGCAGTACGTC.

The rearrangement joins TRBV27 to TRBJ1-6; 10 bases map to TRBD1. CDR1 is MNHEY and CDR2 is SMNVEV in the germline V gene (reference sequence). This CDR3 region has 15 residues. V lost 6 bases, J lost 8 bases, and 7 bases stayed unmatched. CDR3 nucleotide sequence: TGTGCCAGCAGAAGGACAGGGGGACCCGATTCACCCCTCCACTTT. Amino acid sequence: CASRRTGGPDSPLHF.

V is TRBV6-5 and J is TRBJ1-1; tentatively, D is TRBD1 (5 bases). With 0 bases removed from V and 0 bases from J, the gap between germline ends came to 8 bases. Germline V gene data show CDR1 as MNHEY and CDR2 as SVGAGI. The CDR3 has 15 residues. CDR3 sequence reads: CASSYSTVMNTEAFF. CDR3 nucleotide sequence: TGTGCCAGCAGTTACTCGACAGTCATGAACACTGAAGCTTTCTTT.

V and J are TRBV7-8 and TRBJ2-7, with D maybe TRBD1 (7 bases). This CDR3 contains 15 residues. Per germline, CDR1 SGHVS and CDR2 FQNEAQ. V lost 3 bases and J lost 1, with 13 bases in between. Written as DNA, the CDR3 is TGTGCCAGCAGCTTGGTTCCAGGGGGGTCCTACGAGCAGTACGTC. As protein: CASSLVPGGSYEQYV.

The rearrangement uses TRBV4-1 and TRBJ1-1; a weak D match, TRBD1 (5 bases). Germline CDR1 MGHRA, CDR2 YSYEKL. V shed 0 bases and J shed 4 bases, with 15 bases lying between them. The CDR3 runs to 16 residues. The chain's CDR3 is CASSQESPGMGTEAFF. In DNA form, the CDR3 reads TGCGCCAGCAGCCAAGAATCCCCAGGGATGGGCACTGAAGCTTTCTTT.

The CDR3: CASSPVLERSSPLHF. CDR3 nucleotide sequence: TGTGCCAGCAGCCCCGTCTTGGAGCGTAGTTCACCCCTCCACTTT. This chain connects TRBV11-3 to TRBJ1-6; D uncertain. This CDR3 is 15 amino acids long. V lost 5 bases and J 9 bases, leaving 17 bases between the germline ends. Germline V CDR1 and CDR2: SGHNT, YENEEA. The full variable domain, with the rest looked up from reference TRBV11-3 and TRBJ1-6, is EAGVVQSPRYKIIEKKQPVAFWCNPISGHNTLYWYLQNLGQGPELLIRYENEEAVDDSQLPKDRFSAERLKGVDSTLKIQPAELGDSAVYLCASSPVLERSSPLHFGNGTRLTVT.

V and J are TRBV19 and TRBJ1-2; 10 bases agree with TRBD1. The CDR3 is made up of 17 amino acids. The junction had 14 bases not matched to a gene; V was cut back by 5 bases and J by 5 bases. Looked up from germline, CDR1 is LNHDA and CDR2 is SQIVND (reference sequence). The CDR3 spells CASSAIRDRGSSYGYTF. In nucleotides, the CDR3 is TGTGCCAGTAGTGCCATCCGGGACAGGGGTAGCAGTTATGGCTACACCTTC.

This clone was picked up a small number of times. The CDR3 sequence: CASSQDGGGNQPQHF. The DNA for the CDR3 is TGCGCCAGCAGCCAAGATGGGGGGGGCAATCAGCCCCAGCATTTT. The rearrangement uses TRBV4-1 and TRBJ1-5; D might be TRBD1 (5 bases). The V gene lost 0 bases and the J gene lost 2 bases, with 8 bases spanning the gap. CDR3 length equals 15 residues. Germline CDR1 reads MGHRA; CDR2 reads YSYEKL.

The CDR3 DNA sequence: TGCAGTGCTAGTCTGGGGCCAGCGGGGGGACCCCAAGAGACCCAGTACTTC. Amino acid sequence: CSASLGPAGGPQETQYF. The chain has TRBV20-1 and TRBJ2-5; 9 nucleotides align to TRBD2. Germline CDR1 is DFQATT and CDR2 is SNEGSKA (reference sequence). The V gene end was trimmed by 3 bases and the J gene end by 1 base; junction bases not matched to a gene: 12. This CDR3 is 17 amino acids long.

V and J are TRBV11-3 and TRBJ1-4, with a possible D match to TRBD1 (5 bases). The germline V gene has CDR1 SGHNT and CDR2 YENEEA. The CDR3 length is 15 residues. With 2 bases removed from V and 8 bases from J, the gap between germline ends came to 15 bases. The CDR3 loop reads CASSLTGLPSEKLFF. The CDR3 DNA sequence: TGTGCCAGCAGCTTAACGGGACTCCCCTCGGAAAAACTGTTTTTT.

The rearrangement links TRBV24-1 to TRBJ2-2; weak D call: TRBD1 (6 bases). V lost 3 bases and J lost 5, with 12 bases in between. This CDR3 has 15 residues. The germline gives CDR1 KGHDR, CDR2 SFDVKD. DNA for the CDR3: TGTGCCACCAGTGATGCCAGGGGAAGGACCGGGGAGCTGTTTTTT. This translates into CATSDARGRTGELFF.